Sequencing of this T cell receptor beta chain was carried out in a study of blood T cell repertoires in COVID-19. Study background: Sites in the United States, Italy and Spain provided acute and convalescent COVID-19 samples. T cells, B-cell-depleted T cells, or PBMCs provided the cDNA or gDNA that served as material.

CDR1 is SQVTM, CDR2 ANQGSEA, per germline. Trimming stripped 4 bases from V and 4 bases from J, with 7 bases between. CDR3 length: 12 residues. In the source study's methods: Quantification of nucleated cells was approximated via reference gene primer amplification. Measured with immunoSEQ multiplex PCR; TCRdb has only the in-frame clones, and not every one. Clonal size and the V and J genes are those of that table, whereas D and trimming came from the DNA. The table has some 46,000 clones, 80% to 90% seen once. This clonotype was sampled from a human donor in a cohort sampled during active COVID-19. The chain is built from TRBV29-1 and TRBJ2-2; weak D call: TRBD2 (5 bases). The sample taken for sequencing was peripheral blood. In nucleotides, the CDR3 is TGCAGCGTTGGAGGGTTCACCGGGGAGCTGTTTTTT. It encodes CSVGGFTGELFF.